These 9 T cell receptor beta chains were all obtained from the same sample, sequenced in a study of blood T cell repertoires in COVID-19 (dated by TCRdb to 2019 to 2021). To prepare the library, the immunoSEQ multiplex PCR assay was applied. In its TCRdb copy, this immuneACCESS table keeps in-frame sequences only and misses some clones. Where compared with another copy, unresolved V genes explain less than half of these, and the others have no known cause. The sample table shows over 150,000 clones, and approximately 90% are seen once. The leading ten clones occupy 12% of the sample. Source material: peripheral blood. Every receptor here comes from a woman in her 70s with COVID-19, enrolled during active disease.

V and J are TRBV28 and TRBJ1-5, with a weak D call TRBD1 (5 bases). CDR1 is MDHEN, CDR2 SYDVKM, per germline. The V gene lost 9 bases and the J gene lost 2 bases, with 17 bases spanning the gap. The CDR3 is 15 amino acids. CDR3 residues: CASRRGSIGNQPQHF. The CDR3 nucleotides read TGTGCCAGTCGGAGGGGTTCGATTGGCAATCAGCCCCAGCATTTT.

The chain has TRBV2 and TRBJ1-5; 11 bases fit TRBD1. Germline V lookup: CDR1 SNHLY, CDR2 FYNNEI. Losses at the gene ends were 2 bases for V and 6 bases for J; bases not matched to a gene: 3. This CDR3 is built from 15 residues. The CDR3 coding sequence is TGTGCCAGCAGTGAATTCGGGACAGGGGGTCAGCCCCAGCATTTT. Protein product: CASSEFGTGGQPQHF.

V and J are TRBV15 and TRBJ1-1; 7 nucleotides agree with TRBD1. The CDR3 totals 16 residues. V shed 0 bases, J shed 7 bases, and the junction held 11 bases outside the gene matches. Per germline, CDR1 LNHNV and CDR2 YYDKDF (reference sequence). The CDR3 sequence is CATSRDPTGTFGEAFF. The CDR3 DNA reads as TGTGCCACCAGCAGAGATCCGACAGGGACCTTCGGTGAAGCTTTCTTT.

This chain links TRBV7-2 with TRBJ1-2, with 8 bases that match TRBD1. This CDR3 spans 15 amino acids. The V segment lost 4 bases and the J segment 2 bases; nucleotides outside the gene matches: 6. The germline V gene encodes CDR1 SGHTA and CDR2 FQGNSA. CDR3 amino acids: CASSSWTGRNYGYTF. The CDR3 nucleotides read TGTGCCAGCAGCTCCTGGACAGGGAGAAACTATGGCTACACCTTC.

The chain combines TRBV12-3 or TRBV12-4 with TRBJ1-2; D ambiguous. There are 12 residues in the CDR3. V lost 9 bases and J 3 bases, leaving 11 bases between the germline ends. The CDR3 coding sequence is TGTGCCAGTAAAAGAACTGACTATGGCTACACCTTC. Protein: CASKRTDYGYTF.

The rearrangement uses TRBV11-3 and TRBJ2-1, with TRBD1 as a possible D gene (5 bases). The ends were cut back, 5 bases at V and 2 bases at J, with 13 bases in the middle. CDR1 is SGHNT, CDR2 YENEEA, per germline. The CDR3 has 15 residues. The CDR3 nucleotides read TGTGCCAGCAGCCCGAGACAGCGTCCCTACAATGAGCAGTTCTTC. This encodes CASSPRQRPYNEQFF.

As concerns this clone: Other DNA sequences of this sample code for an identical CDR3. The chain uses TRBV9 and TRBJ2-2, with 9 nucleotides matching TRBD2. CDR1 is SGDLS and CDR2 is YYNGEE in the germline V gene. The CDR3 consists of 16 residues. With V trimmed by 0 bases and J by 2 bases, 2 bases remained unmatched. CDR3 amino acids: CASSVGLAVNTGELFF. The CDR3 DNA follows: TGTGCCAGCAGCGTAGGACTAGCGGTAAACACCGGGGAGCTGTTTTTT.

This chain connects TRBV28 to TRBJ1-4; 11 positions match TRBD1. V was pared by 5 bases and J by 6 bases, with 5 bases of the junction left unmatched. The CDR3 totals 15 residues. From germline, CDR1 is MDHEN and CDR2 SYDVKM. The CDR3 here is CASSRPGQGDEKLFF. CDR3 sequence (DNA): TGTGCCAGCAGTCGTCCGGGACAGGGGGATGAAAAACTGTTTTTT.

The CDR3 nucleotides read TGCGCCAGCTCCACCCTCGGGACTTACGAGCAGTACTTC. As protein: CASSTLGTYEQYF. The chain carries TRBV5-1 and TRBJ2-7; perhaps TRBD2 as D (6 bases). Germline lookup yields CDR1 SGHRS and CDR2 YFSETQ. The CDR3 extends over 13 amino acids. Trimming stripped 7 bases from V and 4 bases from J, with 15 bases between.